These 14 T cell receptor beta chains came from one sample sequenced in a study of blood T cell repertoires in COVID-19. Clones were read by immunoSEQ multiplex PCR, and TCRdb kept only the in-frame ones, dropping some. The table lists roughly 150,000 clones, about 88% of them singletons. The sequenced sample consisted of peripheral blood. These TCRs come from a man between 60 and 70 years old with active or convalescent COVID-19.

The chain joins TRBV27 to TRBJ1-2; a possible D gene is TRBD1 (5 bases). V was shortened by 2 bases and J by 7 bases, with 11 bases between the two germline ends. Germline V CDR1 and CDR2: MNHEY, SMNVEV (reference sequence). This CDR3 contains 13 residues. CDR3 in amino acids: CASSLARAGGYTF. CDR3 DNA sequence: TGTGCCAGCAGTTTAGCCAGGGCTGGTGGCTACACCTTC.

The rearrangement uses TRBV6-5 and TRBJ1-6, with 7 nucleotides matching TRBD1. In germline, CDR1 is MNHEY, CDR2 SVGAGI. This CDR3 is built from 14 residues. Trimming cost V 6 bases and J 6 bases; bases outside gene matches: 5. CDR3 in amino acids: CASRTTGVNSPLHF. Written as DNA, the CDR3 is TGTGCCAGCAGAACAACAGGGGTTAATTCACCCCTCCACTTT.

Concerning this clone itself: Distinct nucleotide sequences in the sample also encode this CDR3. V is TRBV3-1 (or the pseudogene TRBV3-2) and J is TRBJ2-7; the D gene is possibly TRBD2 (6 bases). CDR3 length: 12 residues. Germline-derived CDR1 and CDR2 are LGHDT and YNNKEL (reference sequence). V was clipped by 3 bases and J by 3 bases, with 6 bases between them. The CDR3 bases are TGTGCCAGCAGCCAGGGGGGCTACGAGCAGTACTTC. Residues: CASSQGGYEQYF.

This chain joins TRBV3-1 (or the pseudogene TRBV3-2) and TRBJ2-1; 8 bases align to TRBD1. Looked up from germline, CDR1 is LGHDT and CDR2 is YNNKEL (reference sequence). The V segment lost 3 bases and the J segment 5 bases; nucleotides outside the gene matches: 12. The CDR3 has 17 amino acids. CDR3 protein: CASSQRQGYYPHNEQFF. DNA for the CDR3: TGTGCCAGCAGCCAGAGACAGGGGTACTATCCCCACAATGAGCAGTTCTTC.

The chain uses TRBV19 and TRBJ1-1, with 10 nucleotides matching TRBD1. Germline-derived CDR1 and CDR2 are LNHDA and SQIVND (reference sequence). CDR3 length: 15 residues. Trimming took 4 bases from V and 3 from J; bases not matched to a gene: 5. The CDR3 loop is CASSSGQGVDTEAFF. CDR3 in DNA: TGTGCCAGTAGTAGCGGACAGGGGGTTGACACTGAAGCTTTCTTT.

The rearrangement joins TRBV7-2 to TRBJ2-1, with D maybe TRBD1 (5 bases). Germline V CDR1 and CDR2: SGHTA, FQGNSA. CDR3 length equals 12 residues. Trimming cost V 1 base and J 9 bases, with 7 bases left between them. CDR3 nucleotide sequence: TGTGCCAGCAGCTTAGGGACATCTGAGCAGTTCTTC. Protein product: CASSLGTSEQFF.

This chain links TRBV20-1 with TRBJ2-3, with 10 bases that match TRBD2. This CDR3 spans 15 amino acids. V lost 3 bases, J lost 0 bases, and 3 bases stayed unmatched. CDR1 and CDR2 (germline): DFQATT, SNEGSKA (reference sequence). The CDR3 protein is CSASSLAGSTDTQYF. The CDR3 DNA is TGCAGTGCTAGTTCACTAGCGGGAAGCACAGATACGCAGTATTTT.

V gene TRBV10-1 combines with J gene TRBJ1-2; D is unresolved. Per the germline V gene, CDR1 is WNHNN and CDR2 is SYGVQD (reference sequence). The CDR3 contains 12 residues. Deletions cut 5 bases from V and 7 bases from J, with 11 bases between. The CDR3 DNA sequence: TGCGCCAGCAGTACGGGGAACGGTGGCTACACCTTC. This gives the protein CASSTGNGGYTF.

V gene TRBV9 combines with J gene TRBJ2-7; 7 bases line up with TRBD2. Germline V gives CDR1 SGDLS, CDR2 YYNGEE. This CDR3 has 15 residues. V shed 0 bases, J shed 0 bases, and the junction held 3 bases outside the gene matches. Here the CDR3 reads CASSVAPSGSYEQYF. The CDR3 bases are TGTGCCAGCAGCGTAGCTCCTAGCGGCTCCTACGAGCAGTACTTC.

The V and J genes are TRBV7-9 and TRBJ1-1; possible D gene TRBD1, 6 bases. V lost 5 bases, J lost 6 bases, and 10 bases lay in between. Looked up from germline, CDR1 is SEHNR and CDR2 is FQNEAQ (reference sequence). This CDR3 is 12 amino acids long. The CDR3 sequence: CASSPDRPEAFF. For the CDR3, the DNA is TGTGCCAGCAGCCCTGACAGGCCTGAAGCTTTCTTT. Full variable domain (outside the CDR3, taken from reference TRBV7-9 and TRBJ1-1): DTGVSQNPRHKITKRGQNVTFRCDPISEHNRLYWYRQTLGQGPEFLTYFQNEAQLEKSRLLSDRFSAERPKGSFSTLEIQRTEQGDSAMYLCASSPDRPEAFFGQGTRLTVV.

The V gene is TRBV7-2, the J gene TRBJ2-5; tentatively, D is TRBD2 (6 bases). CDR3 length: 14 residues. Deletions cut 1 base from V and 5 bases from J, with 11 bases between. The germline gives CDR1 SGHTA, CDR2 FQGNSA. The CDR3 DNA sequence: TGTGCCAGCAGCTTAGGAGGCGGGACGGAGACCCAGTACTTC. Its translation: CASSLGGGTETQYF.

The gene calls are TRBV19 and TRBJ2-1, with 11 bases fitting TRBD2. This CDR3 has 15 amino acids. Germline loops: CDR1 LNHDA, CDR2 SQIVND (reference sequence). Trimming removed 4 bases from V and 3 bases from J; junction bases left unmatched: 2. For the CDR3, the DNA is TGTGCCAGTAGTAAGGGACTAGCGGACTACAATGAGCAGTTCTTC. Residues: CASSKGLADYNEQFF.

J is TRBJ2-3 and V is TRBV18, with 11 bases lining up with TRBD2. Per germline, CDR1 KGHSH and CDR2 LQKENI. Trimming removed 3 bases from V and 5 bases from J; junction bases left unmatched: 10. CDR3 length: 17 amino acids. The CDR3 DNA reads as TGTGCCAGCTCACCGATAGCGGGAGGGCCAATGGAAGATACGCAGTATTTT. It specifies CASSPIAGGPMEDTQYF.

Written as DNA, the CDR3 is TGTGCCAGCAGCTTAGTTGGCAGGGCAGGAAACACCATATATTTT. Translated, it gives CASSLVGRAGNTIYF. The chain couples TRBV11-2 to TRBJ1-3; D may be TRBD1 (5 bases). The V and J ends lost 1 base and 4 bases respectively, with 11 bases between them. Germline CDR1 reads SGHAT; CDR2 reads FQNNGV. The CDR3 has 15 residues.